This T cell receptor beta chain originates from a study of T cells after yellow fever vaccination. V dropped 6 bases and J dropped 4; count of bases not matched to a gene: 8. Per germline, CDR1 MNHEY and CDR2 SVGEGT. The CDR3 is 14 residues long. Points on this clonotype: Its target is unknown.

Regarding the study as a whole: A secondary response was less intense yet reached its peak sooner, at day 5 versus 15.

By 5'RACE template switching, TCR cDNA was produced, with a universal primer site and UMIs added in the process. TCRdb re-called the 5' RACE reads with MiXCR, one entry per CDR3 protein. The data contain about 370,000 distinct CDR3 sequences, approximately 10% of them singletons. This sequence was found in a man younger than 35 who received the YFV17D yellow fever vaccine. The V and J genes are TRBV6-2 or TRBV6-3 and TRBJ1-1; 7 bases are shared with TRBD1. The source was PBMCs, collected on the day of the first yellow fever vaccination. CDR3 DNA sequence: TGTGCCAGCAGACTAGACACAGGGGCCACTGAAGCTTTCTTT. Protein sequence: CASRLDTGATEAFF.